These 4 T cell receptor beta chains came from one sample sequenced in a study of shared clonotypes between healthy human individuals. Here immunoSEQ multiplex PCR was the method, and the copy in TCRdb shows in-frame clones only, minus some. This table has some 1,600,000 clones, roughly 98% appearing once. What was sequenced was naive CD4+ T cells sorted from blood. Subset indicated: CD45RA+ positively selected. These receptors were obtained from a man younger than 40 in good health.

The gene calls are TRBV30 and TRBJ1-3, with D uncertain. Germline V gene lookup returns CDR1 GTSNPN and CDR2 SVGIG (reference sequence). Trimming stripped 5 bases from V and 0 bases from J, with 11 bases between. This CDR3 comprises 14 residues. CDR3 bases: TGTGCCTGGGACCGGGGTACCTCTGGAAACACCATATATTTT. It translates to CAWDRGTSGNTIYF. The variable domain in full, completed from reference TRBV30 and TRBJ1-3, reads SQTIHQWPATLVQPVGSPLSLECTVEGTSNPNLYWYRQAAGRGLQLLFYSVGIGQISSEVPQNLSASRPQDRQFILSSKKLLLSDSGFYLCAWDRGTSGNTIYFGEGSWLTVV.

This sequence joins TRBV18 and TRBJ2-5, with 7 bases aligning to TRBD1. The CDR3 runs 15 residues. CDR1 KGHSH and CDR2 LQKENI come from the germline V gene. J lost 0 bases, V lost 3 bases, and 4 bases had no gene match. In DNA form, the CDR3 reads TGTGCCAGCTCACCTAATACAGGGGACCAAGAGACCCAGTACTTC. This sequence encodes CASSPNTGDQETQYF.

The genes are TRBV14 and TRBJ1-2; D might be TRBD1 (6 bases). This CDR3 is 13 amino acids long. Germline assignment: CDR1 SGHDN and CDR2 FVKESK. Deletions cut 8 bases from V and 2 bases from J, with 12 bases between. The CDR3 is CASASTGNYGYTF. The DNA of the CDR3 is TGTGCCAGCGCTAGCACAGGGAACTATGGCTACACCTTC.

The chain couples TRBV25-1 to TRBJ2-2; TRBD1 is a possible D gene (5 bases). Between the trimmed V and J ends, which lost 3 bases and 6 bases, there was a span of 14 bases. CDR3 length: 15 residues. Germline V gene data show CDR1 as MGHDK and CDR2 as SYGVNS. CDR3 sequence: CASSDGHGLAGELFF. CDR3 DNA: TGTGCCAGCAGTGATGGACACGGGTTGGCCGGGGAGCTGTTTTTT. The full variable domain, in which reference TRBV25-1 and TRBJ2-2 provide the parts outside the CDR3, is EADIYQTPRYLVIGTGKKITLECSQTMGHDKMYWYQQDPGMELHLIHYSYGVNSTEKGDLSSESTVSRIRTEHFPLTLESARPSHTSQYLCASSDGHGLAGELFFGEGSRLTVL.